This T cell receptor beta chain was documented in a study of T cell responses to AZD1222 COVID-19 vaccine. The germline CDR1 and CDR2 sequences are KGHSH and LQKENI. The CDR3 covers 16 residues. The ends were cut back, 4 bases at V and 0 bases at J, with 10 bases in the middle. Sequenced by immunoSEQ multiplex PCR; TCRdb stores in-frame clones only, minus some. The sample has tens of thousands of clones; about 92% are singletons. The receptor's source is an adult who received the AZD1222 COVID-19 vaccine. The sample here was peripheral blood, taken 28 days after the second AZD1222 dose. V usage is TRBV18 and J usage is TRBJ2-6; the D gene is possibly TRBD2 (5 bases). CDR3 nucleotide sequence: TGTGCCAGCTCACGCGCGAGGGCCTCTGGGGCCAACGTCCTGACTTTC. Translating it yields CASSRARASGANVLTF.